This T cell receptor beta chain was obtained from a study of T cell changes during pregnancy in multiple sclerosis. Repertoires were generated with immunoSEQ multiplex PCR, while TCRdb's copy carries only in-frame clones and drops some. Of around 92,000 clones detected, approximately 95% appear once; the ten largest clones hold roughly 4.5%. The starting material was peripheral blood, obtained in the first trimester of pregnancy. The source is a female donor with multiple sclerosis, enrolled in a pregnancy study.

CDR3 coding DNA: TGCAGCGTTGCAGGGGTTGGAAACACCATATATTTT. Its protein is CSVAGVGNTIYF. The genes are TRBV29-1 and TRBJ1-3, with D tentatively TRBD1 (6 bases). CDR1 and CDR2 from the germline V gene are SQVTM and ANQGSEA. The V end lost 4 bases, the J end lost 3 bases, and 7 bases lay between the germline ends. The CDR3 has 12 amino acids.